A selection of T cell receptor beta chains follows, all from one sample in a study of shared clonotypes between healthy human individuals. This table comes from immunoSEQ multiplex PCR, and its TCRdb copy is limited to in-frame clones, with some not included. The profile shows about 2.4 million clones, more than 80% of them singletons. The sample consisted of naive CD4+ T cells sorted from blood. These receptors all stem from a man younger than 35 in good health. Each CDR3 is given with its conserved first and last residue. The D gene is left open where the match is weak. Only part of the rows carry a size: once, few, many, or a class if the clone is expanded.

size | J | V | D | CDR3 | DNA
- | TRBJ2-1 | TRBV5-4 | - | CASSTWTDNEQFF | TGTGCCAGCAGCACATGGACAGACAATGAGCAGTTCTTC
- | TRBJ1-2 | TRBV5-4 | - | CASSRQNGYTF | TGTGCCAGCAGCCGACAGAATGGCTACACCTTC
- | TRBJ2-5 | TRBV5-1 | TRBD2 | CASSGLAGGQETQYF | TGCGCCAGCAGCGGGCTAGCGGGGGGACAAGAGACCCAGTACTTC
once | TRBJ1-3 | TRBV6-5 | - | CASKVPAGNTIYF | TGTGCCAGCAAAGTGCCCGCTGGAAACACCATATATTTT
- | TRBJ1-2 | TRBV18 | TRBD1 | CASSYTTDRGDGYTF | TGTGCCAGCTCATACACGACGGACAGGGGGGATGGCTACACCTTC
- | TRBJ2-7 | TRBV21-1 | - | CASSPSGHRRYEQYF | TGTGCCAGCAGCCCTTCGGGGCACCGGAGATACGAGCAGTACTTC
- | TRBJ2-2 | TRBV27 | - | CASSQGGTGGTGELFF | TGTGCCAGCAGTCAGGGAGGGACAGGAGGGACCGGGGAGCTGTTTTTT
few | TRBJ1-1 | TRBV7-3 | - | CASSLRGGDTEAFF | TGTGCCAGCAGCTTGCGAGGGGGTGACACTGAAGCTTTCTTT
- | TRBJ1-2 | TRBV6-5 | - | CASSYLGGSGYTF | TGTGCCAGCAGTTACCTCGGGGGATCTGGCTACACCTTC
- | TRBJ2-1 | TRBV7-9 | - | CASSLASAGSSYNEQFF | TGTGCCAGCAGCTTAGCGTCGGCGGGGAGCTCCTACAATGAGCAGTTCTTC
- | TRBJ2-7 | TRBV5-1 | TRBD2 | CASSYWTSGTYEQYF | TGCGCCAGCAGCTACTGGACTAGCGGGACGTACGAGCAGTACTTC
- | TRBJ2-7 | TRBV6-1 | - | CATGGKTIYEQYF | TGTGCCACCGGCGGGAAGACGATCTACGAGCAGTACTTC
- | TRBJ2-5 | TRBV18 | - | CASSPSGKETQYF | TGTGCCAGCTCACCGAGCGGAAAAGAGACCCAGTACTTC
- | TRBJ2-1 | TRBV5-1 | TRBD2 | CASSSDRSLADEQFF | TGCGCCAGCAGCTCGGACCGAAGCCTAGCGGATGAGCAGTTCTTC
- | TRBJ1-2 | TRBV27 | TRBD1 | CASSLLPTGGGGYTF | TGTGCCAGCAGTCTCCTACCGACAGGGGGCGGGGGCTACACCTTC
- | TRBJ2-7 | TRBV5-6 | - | CASSLWDTYEQYF | TGTGCCAGCAGCTTGTGGGATACCTACGAGCAGTACTTC
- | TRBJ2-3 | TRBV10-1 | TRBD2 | CASSESATSSDTQYF | TGCGCCAGCAGTGAGTCGGCGACTAGCTCAGATACGCAGTATTTT
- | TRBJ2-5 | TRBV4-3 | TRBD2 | CASSQDRRLADASTKTQYF | TGCGCCAGCAGCCAAGATCGGCGGCTAGCGGATGCCAGTACAAAGACCCAGTACTTC
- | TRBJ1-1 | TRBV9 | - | CASSRMGEGTEAFF | TGTGCCAGCAGTCGAATGGGGGAGGGCACTGAAGCTTTCTTT
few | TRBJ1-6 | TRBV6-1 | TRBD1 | CANSRDRGDSPLHF | TGTGCCAACAGCCGGGACAGGGGTGATTCACCCCTCCACTTT
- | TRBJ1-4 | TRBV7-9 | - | CASSFRTENEKLFF | TGTGCCAGCAGCTTCCGGACAGAAAATGAAAAACTGTTTTTT
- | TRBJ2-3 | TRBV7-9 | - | CASNSGTHPSTDTQYF | TGTGCCAGCAACTCCGGGACTCACCCTAGCACAGATACGCAGTATTTT
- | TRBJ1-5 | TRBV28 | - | CASSLPNRGNQPQHF | TGTGCCAGCAGTTTACCTAACAGGGGCAATCAGCCCCAGCATTTT
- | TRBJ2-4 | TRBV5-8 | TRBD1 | CASSRDRGQYIQYF | TGTGCCAGCAGCCGGGACAGGGGGCAATACATTCAGTACTTC
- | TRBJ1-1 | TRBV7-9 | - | CASSLLGGRGNTEAFF | TGTGCCAGCAGCTTATTAGGGGGGAGAGGGAACACTGAAGCTTTCTTT
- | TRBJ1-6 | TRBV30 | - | CAWSVARDYSPLHF | TGTGCCTGGAGTGTAGCAAGGGATTATTCACCCCTCCACTTT
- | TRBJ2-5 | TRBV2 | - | CASSEVGTAIQETQYF | TGTGCCAGCAGCGAGGTTGGGACGGCGATTCAAGAGACCCAGTACTTC
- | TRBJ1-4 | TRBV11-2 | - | CASSLDVQAEKLFF | TGTGCCAGCAGCTTAGATGTCCAGGCTGAAAAACTGTTTTTT
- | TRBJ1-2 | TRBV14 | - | CASSQKGLRYGYTF | TGTGCCAGCAGCCAGAAGGGACTTAGGTATGGCTACACCTTC
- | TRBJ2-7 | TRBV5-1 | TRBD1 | CASSPGTVPFYEQYF | TGCGCCAGCAGCCCGGGGACAGTCCCTTTTTACGAGCAGTACTTC
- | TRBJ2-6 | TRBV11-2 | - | CASSISSGANVLTF | TGTGCCAGCAGTATTTCCTCTGGGGCCAACGTCCTGACTTTC
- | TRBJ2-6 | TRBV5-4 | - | CASSHNRAGANVLTF | TGTGCCAGCAGCCACAATCGTGCCGGGGCCAACGTCCTGACTTTC
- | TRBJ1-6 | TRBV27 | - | CASSPYYNSPLHF | TGTGCCAGCAGCCCATACTATAATTCACCCCTCCACTTT
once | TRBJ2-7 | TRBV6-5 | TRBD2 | CASRPGLASDEQYF | TGTGCCAGCAGACCGGGACTAGCTAGCGACGAGCAGTACTTC
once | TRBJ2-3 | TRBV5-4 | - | CASRRLGSTDTQYF | TGTGCCAGCAGACGACTCGGGAGCACAGATACGCAGTATTTT
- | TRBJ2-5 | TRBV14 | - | CASSPLGRGSEETQYF | TGTGCCAGCAGCCCCCTCGGGCGAGGGAGTGAGGAGACCCAGTACTTC
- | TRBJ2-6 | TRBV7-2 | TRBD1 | CASSLGTGTGRSGANVLTF | TGTGCCAGCAGCTTAGGGACCGGGACAGGGCGCTCTGGGGCCAACGTCCTGACTTTC
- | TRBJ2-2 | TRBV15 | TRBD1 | CATSRVDRKNTGELFF | TGTGCCACCAGCAGAGTGGACAGGAAGAACACCGGGGAGCTGTTTTTT
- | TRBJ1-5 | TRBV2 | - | CASSGVGISNQPQHF | TGTGCCAGCAGTGGTGTAGGGATTAGCAATCAGCCCCAGCATTTT
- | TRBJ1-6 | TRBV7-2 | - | CASSLGARSSPLHF | TGTGCCAGCAGCTTGGGGGCTAGGAGTTCACCCCTCCACTTT
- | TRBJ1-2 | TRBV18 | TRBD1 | CASSPPGQAYGYTF | TGTGCCAGCTCACCACCCGGACAGGCCTATGGCTACACCTTC
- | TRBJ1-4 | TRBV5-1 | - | CASRQRPGSQEKLFF | TGCGCCAGCAGACAAAGGCCGGGATCCCAAGAAAAACTGTTTTTT
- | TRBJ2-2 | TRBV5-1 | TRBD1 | CASSLGRTGWNTGELFF | TGCGCCAGCAGCTTGGGACGGACAGGGTGGAACACCGGGGAGCTGTTTTTT
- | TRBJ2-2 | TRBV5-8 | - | CASSLSTSNTGELFF | TGTGCCAGCAGCTTGTCGACTAGTAACACCGGGGAGCTGTTTTTT
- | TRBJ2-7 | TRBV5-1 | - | CASSYGQAASHEQYF | TGCGCCAGCAGCTATGGGCAGGCTGCCAGTCACGAGCAGTACTTC
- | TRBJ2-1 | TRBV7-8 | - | CASSLARSRAYNEQFF | TGTGCCAGCAGCTTAGCGAGGAGTCGTGCTTACAATGAGCAGTTCTTC
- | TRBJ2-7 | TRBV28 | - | CASSLGSLGRYEQYF | TGTGCCAGCAGTTTAGGGAGCCTGGGAAGGTACGAGCAGTACTTC